The 19 T cell receptor beta chains listed next were all sequenced from one sample in a study of identical twins. TCRdb redid the calling of the 5' RACE reads with MiXCR, one entry per CDR3 protein. The sample includes approximately 210,000 distinct CDR3 sequences, 5.5% to 7.5% of them seen just once. These records were also assigned to another study, of T cells expressing NK-cell markers.

Sample: CD8+ T cells sorted from blood. The receptors come from a woman between 18 and 30 years old in good health.

This clonotype has more than one count but fewer than ten. The chain links TRBV6-5 to TRBJ2-1; 9 bases are shared with TRBD1. Unmatched junction bases numbered 5, after V lost 0 bases and J lost 5 bases. Germline CDR1 is MNHEY and CDR2 is SVGAGI. This CDR3 has 16 amino acids. The CDR3 sequence is CASSYSGDRADNEQFF. The DNA of the CDR3 is TGTGCCAGCAGTTACTCAGGGGACAGGGCCGACAATGAGCAGTTCTTC.

As to this clonotype: A read error may explain this, as a much larger clone is one base away. The rearrangement joins TRBV6-1 to TRBJ2-1, with D maybe TRBD2 (8 bases). V was clipped by 4 bases and J by 8 bases, with 18 bases between them. CDR1 and CDR2 (germline): MNHNS, SASEGT. CDR3 length: 15 amino acids. The CDR3 nucleotides are TGTGCCAGCAGTGCGACTAGCGAGGGGGCCGATGAGCAGTTCTTC. As protein: CASSATSEGADEQFF.

The V and J genes are TRBV10-3 and TRBJ1-2, with 7 bases that match TRBD1. The germline CDR1 and CDR2 sequences are ENHRY and SYGVKD. The CDR3 length is 13 residues. With V trimmed by 9 bases and J by 0 bases, 4 bases remained unmatched. CDR3: CAIRDRTNYGYTF. The CDR3 coding sequence is TGTGCCATTCGGGACAGAACTAACTATGGCTACACCTTC.

This clonotype was seen more than once but under ten times. V gene TRBV12-5 combines with J gene TRBJ1-4; possibly TRBD1 for D (6 bases). Germline values: CDR1 LGHNT, CDR2 FRNRAP. The CDR3 spans 15 residues. V was trimmed by 4 bases and J by 7 bases, leaving 16 bases between them. DNA for the CDR3: TGTGCTAGTGGTTGGCTGATACAGGGAGTTGAAAAACTGTTTTTT. Amino acids: CASGWLIQGVEKLFF. The whole variable domain, filled in from reference TRBV12-5 and TRBJ1-4, reads DARVTQTPRHKVTEMGQEVTMRCQPILGHNTVFWYRQTMMQGLELLAYFRNRAPLDDSGMPKDRFSAEMPDATLATLKIQPSEPRDSAVYFCASGWLIQGVEKLFFGSGTQLSVL.

This clonotype was seen many times. The gene calls are TRBV7-9 and TRBJ2-7; D perhaps matches TRBD2 (6 bases). The CDR3 is made up of 13 amino acids. V gave up 4 bases and J gave up 3 bases, with 10 bases separating them. Per germline, CDR1 SEHNR and CDR2 FQNEAQ (reference sequence). The CDR3 reads CASSSGLDYEQYF. The CDR3 DNA follows: TGTGCCAGCAGCTCGGGACTCGACTACGAGCAGTACTTC.

This clonotype was observed at least ten times. The chain is built from TRBV3-1 and TRBJ2-7, with TRBD1 matching over 8 bases. Germline CDR1 reads LGHDT; CDR2 reads YNNKEL (reference sequence). The CDR3 is 14 amino acids. The trim removed 2 bases at V and 3 bases at J, leaving 3 bases unmatched. The CDR3 protein is CASSQLRGLYEQYF. DNA for the CDR3: TGTGCCAGCAGCCAACTCAGGGGGCTCTACGAGCAGTACTTC.

The table lists this clonotype with many counts. The rearrangement links TRBV6-2 or TRBV6-3 to TRBJ2-3; D might be TRBD1 or TRBD2, each matching 5 bases. There are 15 residues in the CDR3. Between the trimmed V and J ends, which lost 9 bases and 0 bases, there was a span of 16 bases. From germline, CDR1 is MNHEY and CDR2 SVGEGT. CDR3 in amino acids: CASTWDGASTDTQYF. The DNA of the CDR3 is TGTGCCAGTACCTGGGACGGGGCGAGCACAGATACGCAGTATTTT.

This clonotype was observed many times. This chain connects TRBV7-8 to TRBJ2-3; tentative D call: TRBD2 (6 bases). Germline loops: CDR1 SGHVS, CDR2 FQNEAQ. The CDR3 is made up of 18 amino acids. V was trimmed by 5 bases and J by 0 bases, leaving 21 bases between them. The CDR3: CASSPRRSGVTSTDTQYF. CDR3 in DNA: TGTGCCAGCAGCCCAAGGCGATCGGGGGTTACTAGCACAGATACGCAGTATTTT.

The chain combines TRBV27 with TRBJ2-6; maybe TRBD1 (5 bases). Between the trimmed V and J ends, which lost 0 bases and 1 base, there was a span of 13 bases. CDR1 is MNHEY and CDR2 is SMNVEV in the germline V gene (reference sequence). This CDR3 is 18 amino acids long. As DNA, the CDR3 is TGTGCCAGCAGTTTATCTACAGGAACAAGATCTGGGGCCAACGTCCTGACTTTC. Translated, it gives CASSLSTGTRSGANVLTF. Complete variable domain (other parts from reference TRBV27 and TRBJ2-6): EAQVTQNPRYLITVTGKKLTVTCSQNMNHEYMSWYRQDPGLGLRQIYYSMNVEVTDKGDVPEGYKVSRKEKRNFPLILESPSPNQTSLYFCASSLSTGTRSGANVLTFGAGSRLTVL.

This clonotype turned up a few times. This chain connects TRBV5-1 to TRBJ2-2; TRBD1 matches 9 bases. This CDR3 has 15 amino acids. Germline V CDR1 and CDR2: SGHRS, YFSETQ. Trimming at V came to 4 bases and at J to 11 bases, leaving 12 bases not matched to a gene. This CDR3 is CASSPSDRGRIELFF. CDR3 nucleotides: TGCGCCAGCAGCCCCAGTGACAGGGGGAGAATTGAGCTGTTTTTT.

This clonotype was found many times. V gene TRBV13 combines with J gene TRBJ2-1, with a weak D call TRBD2 (5 bases). This CDR3 has 13 amino acids. The V gene's germline CDR1 is PRHDT and CDR2 FYEKMQ (reference sequence). The ends were cut back, 3 bases at V and 7 bases at J, with 10 bases in the middle. For the CDR3, the DNA is TGTGCCAGCAGCTTGAGGGAACGGAATGAGCAGTTCTTC. Translating gives CASSLRERNEQFF.

This clonotype was counted ten times or more. CDR3 region: CSASPPNTGELFF. The DNA for the CDR3 is TGCAGTGCTAGCCCCCCGAACACCGGGGAGCTGTTTTTT. The chain links TRBV20-1 to TRBJ2-2; D not resolved. CDR1 is DFQATT, CDR2 SNEGSKA, per germline (reference sequence). V was trimmed by 3 bases and J by 0 bases, leaving 5 bases between them. This CDR3 has 13 residues.

This clonotype has just a few counts. This rearrangement joins TRBV27 to TRBJ2-5, with 8 bases that match TRBD2. Trimming took 5 bases from V and 2 from J; bases not matched to a gene: 7. Germline V gene sequence: CDR1 MNHEY, CDR2 SMNVEV (reference sequence). The CDR3 is made up of 15 amino acids. The CDR3 region is CASSQRTGGQETQYF. DNA for the CDR3: TGTGCCAGCAGTCAACGGACGGGGGGGCAAGAGACCCAGTACTTC.

This clonotype has at least ten counts. The chain is built from TRBV29-1 and TRBJ2-2; D call uncertain. Deletions cut 5 bases from V and 1 base from J, with 14 bases between. Germline CDR1 reads SQVTM; CDR2 reads ANQGSEA. This CDR3 spans 15 amino acids. The CDR3 reads CSVPVFGQNTGELFF. CDR3 in DNA: TGCAGCGTTCCCGTTTTCGGCCAGAACACCGGGGAGCTGTTTTTT.

This chain connects TRBV7-8 to TRBJ1-2, with D possibly being TRBD1 (6 bases). The CDR3 contains 14 residues. CDR1 and CDR2 (germline): SGHVS, FQNEAQ. Deletions cut 5 bases from V and 5 bases from J, with 15 bases between. Here the CDR3 reads CASSLGRGSYGYTF. As DNA, the CDR3 is TGTGCCAGCAGCCTAGGGAGGGGGAGTTATGGCTACACCTTC.

To note about this clonotype: Possible read error: a much larger clone is one base away. The chain employs TRBV6-1 and TRBJ2-7; 8 bases align to TRBD2. CDR1 is MNHNS and CDR2 is SASEGT in the germline V gene. Trimming at V came to 9 bases and at J to 4 bases, leaving 5 bases not matched to a gene. The CDR3 sequence is 12 residues long. The CDR3 sequence: CASSGDMYEQYF. CDR3 nucleotide sequence: TGTGCCAGTAGCGGGGATATGTACGAGCAGTACTTC.

In this sample, this clonotype turned up a few times. The chain has TRBV2 and TRBJ2-7, with D perhaps TRBD1 (6 bases). The germline V gene encodes CDR1 SNHLY and CDR2 FYNNEI. CDR3 length: 17 residues. Between the trimmed V and J ends, which lost 6 bases and 4 bases, there was a span of 25 bases. In DNA, the CDR3 is TGTGCCAGCAGCGCCCTCACAGGGCAGGGGATAGGGTACGAGCAGTACTTC. Its translation: CASSALTGQGIGYEQYF.

This clonotype was counted a few times. This chain links TRBV6-6 with TRBJ2-5; D is uncertain. The CDR3 has 13 amino acids. Germline V gene lookup returns CDR1 MNHNY and CDR2 SVGAGI (reference sequence). Trimming shortened V by 7 bases and J by 7 bases, and 16 bases separated the two germline ends. CDR3 nucleotides: TGTGCCAGCACCCAGGCGCTAGTAGGGACCCAGTACTTC. As protein: CASTQALVGTQYF.

This clonotype was counted at least ten times. The chain has TRBV12-3 or TRBV12-4 and TRBJ2-1; D possibly corresponds to TRBD2 (6 bases). The CDR3 consists of 13 residues. V was clipped by 3 bases and J by 6 bases, with 9 bases between them. The CDR3 is CASSFGDFNEQFF. The CDR3 DNA reads as TGTGCCAGCAGTTTCGGGGACTTCAATGAGCAGTTCTTC.